This T cell receptor (beta chain) was identified in a study of blood T cells in healthy people across ages. The germline gives CDR1 MNHNY, CDR2 SVGAGI (reference sequence). The CDR3 totals 16 residues. This clonotype was observed a handful of times. One junction end does not reproduce the germline sequence, and a read error may be involved. Sample-barcoded 5' priming and a J-beta primer mix drove a second PCR of roughly 7 to 11 cycles. TCRdb reprocessed the 5' RACE reads with MiXCR, giving one entry per CDR3 protein. The table has roughly 550,000 distinct CDR3 sequences, 24% seen once. These data were also reused for a study on T cells of mothers and their children. That study reports: In this cohort, donors were a few healthy Caucasian mothers plus their six children. The overlap seen between related mothers and children slightly exceeded that of unrelated pairs, though not significantly.

Sequenced material: blood. The source is a boy younger than 18 in good health. This sequence joins TRBV6-6 and TRBJ2-1; 7 positions agree with TRBD2. The CDR3, as DNA: TGTGCCTGCAGTCCCCCCCAAAGCGGGGACTACAATGAGCAGTTCTTC. This codes for CACSPPQSGDYNEQFF.